The text below deals with one TCR beta chain. Its antigen target is currently unknown. One base away there is no much larger clone; base qualities are not given. The sample's treatment or condition label is to be understood as: allogeneic hematopoietic cell transplantation with graft depleted of TCRalphabeta T cells and CD19 B cells. The transplant recipients were children given TCRalphabeta/CD19-depleted allogeneic hematopoietic cell grafts. This specimen belongs to a study of T-cell reconstitution after alpha-beta-depleted transplantation in children (dated by TCRdb to 2016 to 2017). Background on the whole study: The study quantitatively tracked T-cell immune reconstitution after TCRalphabeta/CD19-depleted allogeneic hematopoietic cell transplantation in children using TCR repertoire profiling.

Its CDR3 holds 16 amino acids, cysteine through phenylalanine. Only the CDR3 part of the read is kept: 48 bases, read in frame from the first base. Trimming costs V 0 bases and J 1 base, and their ends lie 13 bases apart. The germline V gene specifies SGDLS as CDR1 and YYNGEE as CDR2. Libraries were constructed by PCR. The sample was run on an Illumina HiSeq 2500. TCR libraries were prepared with molecular barcoding, using unique molecular identifiers to normalize TCRbeta repertoire quantification. The public reads were reprocessed in TCRdb via fastp at Q25 and MiXCR, keeping in-frame beta chains. Entries that share a CDR3 protein sequence are merged under the most common genes and DNA. The sample profile shows around 960,000 distinct CDR3 sequences; about 31% of them were found once. The biggest ten clones account for over 25% of the sample. Beyond this particular receptor, the publication reports: About two months after transplant, the apparently early recovery of alphabetaT-cell counts reportedly depended on just several hundred clones that had expanded rapidly and came from non-depleted graft cells. In some patients, high TCRbeta diversity at day 60 was attributed to recipient T cells and intrathymic progenitors that had survived conditioning. The frequencies of hyperexpanded clones fell over the following months, and after one year, T-cell counts and TCRbeta diversity were mostly attributed to newly produced T cells.

The sample here was PBMCs, mostly from graft donor cells, taken 360 days after TCRalphabeta/CD19-depleted stem cell transplant. The V and J segments used are TRBV9 and TRBJ1-2; TRBD1 might be the D gene, on 6 matching bases. The TCR sequence derives from a boy under three years old who had a stem cell transplant for SCID, so the T cells may come from the graft donor. Here is the DNA: TGTGCCAGCAGCGTAGGGGCCGGGACATATAACTATGGCTACACCTTC. Its product reads: CASSVGAGTYNYGYTF.